The 15 T cell receptor beta chains given below trace back to one sample, sequenced in a study of blood T cell repertoires in COVID-19. Measured with immunoSEQ multiplex PCR; TCRdb has only the in-frame clones, and not every one. The sample has roughly 100,000 clones, about 81% seen once. What was sequenced was peripheral blood. The receptor source for this set is a man aged 60-69 years with acute or convalescent COVID-19.

The V call is TRBV29-1, the J call TRBJ1-2, with a weak D call TRBD1 (6 bases). The germline CDR1 and CDR2 sequences are SQVTM and ANQGSEA. The V and J ends lost 5 bases and 4 bases respectively, with 14 bases between them. The CDR3 covers 13 residues. This CDR3 reads CSVSNRDLYGYTF. The CDR3 bases are TGCAGCGTTTCAAACAGGGATCTCTATGGCTACACCTTC.

Comments on this clone: The sample carries other DNA sequences with the same CDR3. V and J are TRBV12-5 and TRBJ2-1; D ambiguous. Germline V gene sequence: CDR1 LGHNT, CDR2 FRNRAP. Trimming removed 6 bases from V and 7 bases from J, with 10 bases in between. The CDR3 runs 12 residues. CDR3 nucleotides: TGTGCTAGTGGCCTGGGCCAAAATGAGCAGTTCTTC. Translated, it gives CASGLGQNEQFF.

Ten or more counts support this clone. The V and J genes are TRBV24-1 and TRBJ1-5; D might be TRBD1 (6 bases). Germline V lookup: CDR1 KGHDR, CDR2 SFDVKD. The CDR3 covers 16 residues. V lost 4 bases and J 3 bases, leaving 15 bases between the germline ends. The CDR3 DNA reads as TGTGCCACCAGTGAACACACCAGGGGAGACAATCAGCCCCAGCATTTT. Encoded protein: CATSEHTRGDNQPQHF.

This clone has only one observation. The chain is built from TRBV11-3 and TRBJ1-4; no clear D. Trimming stripped 5 bases from V and 12 bases from J, with 16 bases between. CDR1 SGHNT and CDR2 YENEEA come from the germline V gene. This CDR3 has 13 residues. CDR3 nucleotide sequence: TGTGCCAGCAGCCCCAACAGTGTTCGAGAACTGTTTTTT. Translating gives CASSPNSVRELFF.

The chain links TRBV6-5 to TRBJ1-1, with 8 nucleotides matching TRBD1. The CDR3 covers 15 residues. V shed 6 bases and J 10 bases; nucleotides not matched to a gene: 16. Germline CDR1 and CDR2: MNHEY and SVGAGI. In nucleotides, the CDR3 is TGTGCCAGCAGCCGACTGCTCCAGGGGGCTCTAGGAGCTTTCTTT. As protein: CASSRLLQGALGAFF.

The gene calls are TRBV7-9 and TRBJ1-2; 9 nucleotides agree with TRBD1. In germline, CDR1 is SEHNR, CDR2 FQNEAQ (reference sequence). The length of the CDR3 is 15 residues. The ends lost 5 bases at V and 0 bases at J; junction bases unmatched: 4. The CDR3, as DNA: TGTGCCAGCAGCGGGGACAGGGTAACTAACTATGGCTACACCTTC. Amino acid sequence: CASSGDRVTNYGYTF.

The chain recombines TRBV6-5 with TRBJ1-5; D gene uncertain. This CDR3 contains 15 residues. Germline V gene lookup returns CDR1 MNHEY and CDR2 SVGAGI. Trimming left V 5 bases short and J 1 base short, with 12 bases between. CDR3 in amino acids: CASSPVAPSNQPQHF. The CDR3 DNA is TGTGCCAGCAGTCCGGTAGCCCCAAGCAATCAGCCCCAGCATTTT.

The chain employs TRBV24-1 and TRBJ1-5, with 9 bases that match TRBD1. The CDR3 contains 17 residues. Trimming took 1 base from V and 1 from J; bases not matched to a gene: 4. The germline V gene encodes CDR1 KGHDR and CDR2 SFDVKD. The CDR3 here is CATSDFQGQGSNQPQHF. The CDR3 nucleotides read TGTGCCACCAGTGATTTCCAGGGACAGGGAAGCAATCAGCCCCAGCATTTT.

This clone has a handful of counts. This chain connects TRBV18 to TRBJ1-2, with unresolved D. Trimming left V 0 bases short and J 2 bases short, with 10 bases between. In germline, CDR1 is KGHSH, CDR2 LQKENI. The CDR3 is made up of 15 amino acids. CDR3 sequence: CASSPPGTKNYGYTF. The DNA of the CDR3 is TGTGCCAGCTCACCACCCGGTACCAAAAACTATGGCTACACCTTC. The complete variable domain, with remaining parts taken from reference TRBV18 and TRBJ1-2, reads NAGVMQNPRHLVRRRGQEARLRCSPMKGHSHVYWYRQLPEEGLKFMVYLQKENIIDESGMPKERFSAEFPKEGPSILRIQQVVRGDSAAYFCASSPPGTKNYGYTFGSGTRLTVV.

CDR3 sequence: CASSLTAREQFF. The CDR3 DNA follows: TGCGCCAGCAGCTTGACGGCTAGGGAGCAGTTCTTC. V is TRBV5-1 and J is TRBJ2-1, with unresolved D. The germline gives CDR1 SGHRS, CDR2 YFSETQ. Between the trimmed V and J ends, which lost 1 base and 10 bases, there was a span of 9 bases. The CDR3 has 12 amino acids.

This clone appeared once. CDR3 in DNA: TGTGCCACCAGCAGCCGACACGATAACTATGGCTACACCTTC. It encodes CATSSRHDNYGYTF. The genes are TRBV15 and TRBJ1-2; D unresolved. The CDR3 consists of 14 residues. The V end was cut by 3 bases, the J end by 1 base, with 9 bases between. Germline V lookup: CDR1 LNHNV, CDR2 YYDKDF (reference sequence).

A remark on this clone: The sample contains more than one DNA sequence encoding this CDR3. The CDR3 DNA follows: TGTGCCAGCTCACCCCAGGGGGGTAATCAGCCCCAGCATTTT. Translating it yields CASSPQGGNQPQHF. The chain couples TRBV18 to TRBJ1-5, with 7 bases that match TRBD1. Unmatched junction bases numbered 3, after V lost 3 bases and J lost 4 bases. Germline V gene lookup returns CDR1 KGHSH and CDR2 LQKENI. The CDR3 sequence is 14 residues long.

The chain carries TRBV5-4 and TRBJ2-2; 7 nucleotides line up with TRBD1. The CDR3 extends over 15 amino acids. Germline CDR1 is SGHNT and CDR2 is YYREEE (reference sequence). Germline trimming cut 2 bases from V and 1 base from J; bases unmatched to any gene: 2. For the CDR3, the DNA is TGTGCCAGCAGCTTTAGGGGGCTGAACACCGGGGAGCTGTTTTTT. This encodes CASSFRGLNTGELFF.

This chain uses TRBV5-1 with TRBJ1-3; no clear D. This CDR3 region has 13 residues. Germline CDR1 reads SGHRS; CDR2 reads YFSETQ. The ends were cut back, 4 bases at V and 2 bases at J, with 7 bases in the middle. This CDR3 reads CASSAGAGNTIYF. As DNA, the CDR3 is TGCGCCAGCAGCGCTGGAGCTGGAAACACCATATATTTT. The full variable domain, in which reference TRBV5-1 and TRBJ1-3 provide the parts outside the CDR3, is KAGVTQTPRYLIKTRGQQVTLSCSPISGHRSVSWYQQTPGQGLQFLFEYFSETQRNKGNFPGRFSGRQFSNSRSEMNVSTLELGDSALYLCASSAGAGNTIYFGEGSWLTVV.

The V call is TRBV18, the J call TRBJ2-4; the match to TRBD1 covers 10 bases. The CDR3 is made up of 17 amino acids. Germline lookup yields CDR1 KGHSH and CDR2 LQKENI. V was pared by 3 bases and J by 3 bases, with 8 bases of the junction left unmatched. For the CDR3, the DNA is TGTGCCAGCTCACCGACAGGGGGCGCGGGCCTCAAAAACATTCAGTACTTC. Its translation: CASSPTGGAGLKNIQYF.